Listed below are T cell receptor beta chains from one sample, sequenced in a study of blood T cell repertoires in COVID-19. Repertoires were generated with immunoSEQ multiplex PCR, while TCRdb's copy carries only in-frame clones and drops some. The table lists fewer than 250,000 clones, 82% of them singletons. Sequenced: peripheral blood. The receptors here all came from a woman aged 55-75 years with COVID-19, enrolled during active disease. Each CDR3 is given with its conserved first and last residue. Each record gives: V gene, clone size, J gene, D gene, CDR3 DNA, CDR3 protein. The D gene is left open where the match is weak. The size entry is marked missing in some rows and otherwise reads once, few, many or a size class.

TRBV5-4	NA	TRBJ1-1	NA	TGTGCCAGCAGCGCGGCACCCCCTAGATCTCCCGGGGAAGCTTTCTTT	CASSAAPPRSPGEAFF
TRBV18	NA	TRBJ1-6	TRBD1	TGTGCCAGCTCACCACGACAGGGAGAGTCACCCCTCCACTTT	CASSPRQGESPLHF
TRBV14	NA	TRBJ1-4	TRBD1	TGTGCCAGCAGCGACTACAGGGGGGAAAAACTGTTTTTT	CASSDYRGEKLFF
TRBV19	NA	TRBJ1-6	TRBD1	TGTGCCAGTAGTATAGTTTCGCCGGGACAGGGGGTTATGAAGGATTCACCCCTCCACTTT	CASSIVSPGQGVMKDSPLHF
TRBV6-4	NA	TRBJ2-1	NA	TGTGCCAGCAGTGAACAAACTAGCTCCTACAATGAGCAGTTCTTC	CASSEQTSSYNEQFF
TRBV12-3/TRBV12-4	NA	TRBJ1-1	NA	TGTGCCAGCACCCTTAAGGGACTGCTACCTTTCTTT	CASTLKGLLPFF
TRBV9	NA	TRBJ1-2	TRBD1	TGTGCCAGCAGCGTGTTAGGACAGGGCGACTATGGCTACACCTTC	CASSVLGQGDYGYTF
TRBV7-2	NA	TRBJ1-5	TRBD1	TGTGCCAGCAGCCCCACGGGACAGGGACGACTGACCCAGCATTTT	CASSPTGQGRLTQHF
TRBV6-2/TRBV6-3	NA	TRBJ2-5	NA	TGTGCCAGCAGTCCCAGCCAAGAGACCCAGTACTTC	CASSPSQETQYF
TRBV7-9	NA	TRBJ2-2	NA	TGTGCCAGCAGCCACCATCTAGCTCCCGGGGAGCTGTTTTTT	CASSHHLAPGELFF
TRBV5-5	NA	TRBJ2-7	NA	TGTGCCAGCAGCCCCAACCCCGGCAGGGCTGCCTACGAGCAGTACTTC	CASSPNPGRAAYEQYF
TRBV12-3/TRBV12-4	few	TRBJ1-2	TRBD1	TGTGCCAGCAGCAATGGACAGGGGCTCGGCTACACCTTC	CASSNGQGLGYTF
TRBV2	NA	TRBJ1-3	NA	TGTGCCAGCAGTCAGGACACCCTCTCTGGAAACACCATATATTTT	CASSQDTLSGNTIYF
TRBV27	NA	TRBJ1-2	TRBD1	TGTGCCAGCGGTAAACCGGGACAGGGCTATGGCTACACCTTC	CASGKPGQGYGYTF
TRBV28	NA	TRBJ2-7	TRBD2	TGTGCCAGCAGTTCACCCGGACTAGCGGGAGATCCCGGCGTACAGCAGTACTTC	CASSSPGLAGDPGVQQYF
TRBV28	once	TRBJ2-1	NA	TGTGCCAGCAATTTAGGGCCCATGGGCAATGAGCAGTTCTTC	CASNLGPMGNEQFF
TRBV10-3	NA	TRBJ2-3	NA	TGTGCCATCGCAGGGGCGTCCGGTCGGACAGATACGCAGTATTTT	CAIAGASGRTDTQYF
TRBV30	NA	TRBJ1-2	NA	TGTGCCTGGACGGACTCTAACTATGGCTACACCTTC	CAWTDSNYGYTF
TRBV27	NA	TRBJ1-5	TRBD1	TGTGCCAGTTCAGGCAGGGGGAAGAGAAGCAATCAGCCCCAGCATTTT	CASSGRGKRSNQPQHF
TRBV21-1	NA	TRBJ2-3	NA	TGTGCCAGCAGCCAACGACAGGGGGCGGTGCCTTGCGCAGATACGCAGTATTTT	CASSQRQGAVPCADTQYF
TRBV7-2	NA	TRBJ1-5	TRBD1	TGTGCCAGCAGCTCGGACAGGGGGGGCAATCAGCCCCAGCATTTT	CASSSDRGGNQPQHF
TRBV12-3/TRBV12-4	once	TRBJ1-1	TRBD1	TGTGCCAGCGGCCAACGGACAGGTGAGGAGGCTTTCTTT	CASGQRTGEEAFF
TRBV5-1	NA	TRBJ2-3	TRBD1	TGCGCCAGCAGCTTGGCCCTGACAGGGGCAGGCACAGATACGCAGTATTTT	CASSLALTGAGTDTQYF
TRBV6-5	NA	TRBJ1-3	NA	TGTGCCAGCAGTTACTCGGGAGAGACTGGAAACACCATATATTTT	CASSYSGETGNTIYF
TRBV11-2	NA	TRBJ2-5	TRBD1	TGTGCCAGCAGTTTGGACAGGGGAGAGACCCAGTACTTC	CASSLDRGETQYF
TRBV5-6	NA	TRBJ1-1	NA	TGTGCCAGCAGCTCGGTCGGGTGGGAGGGTGAAGCTTTCTTT	CASSSVGWEGEAFF
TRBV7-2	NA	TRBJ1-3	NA	TGTGCCAGCAGCTTAGTGACAGGCGCTGGAAACACCATATATTTT	CASSLVTGAGNTIYF
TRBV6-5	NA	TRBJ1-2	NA	TGTGCCAGCAGCTTGTTACTTCCCGACGAGGGTGGCTACACCTTC	CASSLLLPDEGGYTF
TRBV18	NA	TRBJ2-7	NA	TGTGCCAGCTCGGCCCTACAGGGCCCCGAGCAGTACTTC	CASSALQGPEQYF
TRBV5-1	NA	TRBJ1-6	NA	TGCGCCAGCAGCGTTACAGCTTCAAGCTCCTATAATTCACCCCTCCACTTT	CASSVTASSSYNSPLHF
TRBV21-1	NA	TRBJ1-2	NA	TGTGCCAGCAGCGATCGGACAGGGTATGATGGCTACACCTTC	CASSDRTGYDGYTF
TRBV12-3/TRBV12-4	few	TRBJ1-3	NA	TGTGCCAGCAGTTTAGTAGAGGGCCACACCATATATTTT	CASSLVEGHTIYF
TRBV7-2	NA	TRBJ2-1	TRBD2	TGTGCCAGCAGCTTAATCCCCACTAGCGGCAATGAGCAGTTCTTC	CASSLIPTSGNEQFF
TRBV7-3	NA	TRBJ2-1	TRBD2	TGTGCCAGCAGCCAAACGGGACTAGCGCTATACAATGAGCAGTTCTTC	CASSQTGLALYNEQFF
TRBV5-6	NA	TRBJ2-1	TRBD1	TGTGCCAGCGCCTGGGCAGGGGGCGCGGGCAATGAGCAGTTCTTC	CASAWAGGAGNEQFF
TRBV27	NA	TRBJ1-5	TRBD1	TGTGCCAGCAGTTCGACAGGGCCGAAGGGACAGCCCCAGCATTTT	CASSSTGPKGQPQHF
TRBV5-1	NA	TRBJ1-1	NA	TGCGCCAGCAGCTCGGGGATCCGGGACACTGAAGCTTTCTTT	CASSSGIRDTEAFF
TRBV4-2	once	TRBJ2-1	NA	TGTGCCAGCAGCCAAGATCAAGGAGATGAGCAGTTCTTC	CASSQDQGDEQFF
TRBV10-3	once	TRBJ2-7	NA	TGTGCCATCAGCCCAACAGGTTCCCCTTCCTACGAGCAGTACTTC	CAISPTGSPSYEQYF
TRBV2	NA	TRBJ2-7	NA	TGTGCCAGCAGTAGACAGGCCTACGAGCAGTACTTC	CASSRQAYEQYF
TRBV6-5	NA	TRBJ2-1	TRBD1	TGTGCCAGCAGTTATCCCGGACAGGGATTCAATGAGCAGTTCTTC	CASSYPGQGFNEQFF
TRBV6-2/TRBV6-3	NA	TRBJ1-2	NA	TGTGCCAGCAGTTACTCGATGCGGGGAGTGGGTGGCTACACCTTC	CASSYSMRGVGGYTF
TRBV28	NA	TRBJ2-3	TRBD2	TGTGCCAGCAGTAGTGGCGGACTAGCGGGGGAGGCAGATACGCAGTATTTT	CASSSGGLAGEADTQYF
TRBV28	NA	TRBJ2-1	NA	TGTGCCAGCAGTTTATATAGGGGGAGGGCCGGTGAGCAGTTCTTC	CASSLYRGRAGEQFF
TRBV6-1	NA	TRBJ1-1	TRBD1	TGTGCCAGCAGTGGGGGGACAGGGGTGATGAACACTGAAGCTTTCTTT	CASSGGTGVMNTEAFF
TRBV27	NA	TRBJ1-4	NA	TGTGCCAGCAGTTCCCGGTCTGCAACTAATGAAAAACTGTTTTTT	CASSSRSATNEKLFF
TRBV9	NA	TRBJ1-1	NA	TGTGCCAGCAGCGTAGCCCCGGAGGGGACTGAAGCTTTCTTT	CASSVAPEGTEAFF
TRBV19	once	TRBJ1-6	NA	TGTGCCAGTAGTTTTTCGGGATTCGGACGCTCACCCCTCCACTTT	CASSFSGFGRSPLHF
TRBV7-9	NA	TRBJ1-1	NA	TGTGCCAGCAGCTTCAAGGCCGGGGGAAACACTGAAGCTTTCTTT	CASSFKAGGNTEAFF
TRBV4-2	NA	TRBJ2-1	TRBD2	TGTGCCAGCAGCCAGGGACTAGCGGGAGTATGGTACAATGAGCAGTTCTTC	CASSQGLAGVWYNEQFF
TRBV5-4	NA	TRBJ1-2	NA	TGTGCCAGCAGCTTGGTTCCCAGGGGTGGCTACACCTTC	CASSLVPRGGYTF
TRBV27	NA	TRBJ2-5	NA	TGTGCCAGCAGTCTCACCCGGGTGTACCAAGAGACCCAGTACTTC	CASSLTRVYQETQYF
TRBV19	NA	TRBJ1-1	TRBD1	TGTGCCAGTAGTATTCCAGGGGGCTCTGAAGCTTTCTTT	CASSIPGGSEAFF
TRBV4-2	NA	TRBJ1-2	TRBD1	TGTGCCAGCAGCCAAGGATGGGGGACAGGGGGCGACTATGGCTACACCTTC	CASSQGWGTGGDYGYTF
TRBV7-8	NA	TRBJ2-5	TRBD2	TGTGCCAGCAGCCTAGCGGGGACACAAGAGACCCAGTACTTC	CASSLAGTQETQYF
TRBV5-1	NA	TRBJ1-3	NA	TGCGCCAGCAGCTTCCAGGGCCAGAGCGCCGGAAACACCATATATTTT	CASSFQGQSAGNTIYF
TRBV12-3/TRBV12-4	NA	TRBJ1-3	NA	TGTGCCAGCAGTTTTTCACAGGGTAACACCATATATTTT	CASSFSQGNTIYF
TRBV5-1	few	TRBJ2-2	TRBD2	TGCGCCAGCAGCGAGGGACTGGGAGGGATCGCCGGGGAGCTGTTTTTT	CASSEGLGGIAGELFF